These 26 T cell receptor beta chains were all obtained from the same sample, sequenced in a study of blood T cell repertoires in COVID-19. Only in-frame clones appear in the TCRdb table, and some are missing; sequencing was by immunoSEQ multiplex PCR. The sample includes tens of thousands of clones, 88% of them seen just once. Material for sequencing was peripheral blood. The receptors were sampled from a woman older than 75 with acute or convalescent COVID-19.

The rearrangement uses TRBV4-2 and TRBJ1-5; a possible D gene is TRBD1 (5 bases). V gave up 0 bases and J gave up 7 bases, with 7 bases separating them. Germline CDR1 is LGHNA and CDR2 is YNFKEQ. CDR3 length: 13 amino acids. The CDR3 loop is CASSQDWGQPQHF. As DNA, the CDR3 is TGTGCCAGCAGCCAAGATTGGGGCCAGCCCCAGCATTTT.

The chain combines TRBV4-2 with TRBJ2-1, with D possibly TRBD2 on 6 matching bases. This CDR3 comprises 16 residues. Germline V gene lookup returns CDR1 LGHNA and CDR2 YNFKEQ. The germline V and J ends were trimmed by 0 bases and 0 bases, with 9 bases remaining between them. Written as DNA, the CDR3 is TGTGCCAGCAGCCAAGACGCGGGGAGCTCCTACAATGAGCAGTTCTTC. This codes for CASSQDAGSSYNEQFF.

The rearrangement joins TRBV9 to TRBJ2-7, with unresolved D. V gave up 3 bases and J gave up 6 bases, with 13 bases separating them. The CDR3 has 13 residues. Germline-derived CDR1 and CDR2 are SGDLS and YYNGEE. The CDR3: CASSARPGGEQYF. Here the CDR3 DNA reads TGTGCCAGCAGCGCCCGACCCGGCGGCGAGCAGTACTTC.

This clone showed up just a few times. Other DNA sequences from this sample encode an identical CDR3 as well. The J gene is TRBJ1-6, the V gene TRBV30; D is uncertain. Germline CDR1 reads GTSNPN; CDR2 reads SVGIG (reference sequence). V was pared by 0 bases and J by 6 bases, with 6 bases between. The CDR3 contains 13 residues. CDR3 nucleotide sequence: TGTGCCTGGAGTGTACCGGGTAATTCACCCCTCCACTTT. Amino acids: CAWSVPGNSPLHF.

V gene TRBV7-2 combines with J gene TRBJ2-1, with 7 bases identical to TRBD2. The CDR3 runs to 15 residues. The trim removed 4 bases at V and 1 base at J, leaving 4 bases unmatched. The germline V gene encodes CDR1 SGHTA and CDR2 FQGNSA. The chain's CDR3 is CASSYQGGSYNEQFF. In DNA, the CDR3 is TGTGCCAGCAGCTATCAGGGAGGGTCCTACAATGAGCAGTTCTTC. Looking up the rest from reference TRBV7-2 and TRBJ2-1 gives the full variable domain: GAGVSQSPSNKVTEKGKDVELRCDPISGHTALYWYRQSLGQGLEFLIYFQGNSAPDKSGLPSDRFSAERTGGSVSTLTIQRTQQEDSAVYLCASSYQGGSYNEQFFGPGTRLTVL.

The count of this clone is one. V usage is TRBV3-1 (or the pseudogene TRBV3-2) and J usage is TRBJ1-2, with D maybe TRBD1 (6 bases). Looked up from germline, CDR1 is LGHDT and CDR2 is YNNKEL (reference sequence). V lost 1 base to trimming and J lost 3 bases, with 9 bases between them. The CDR3 covers 14 residues. The CDR3 spells CASSQGTVHYGYTF. CDR3 nucleotide sequence: TGTGCCAGCAGCCAAGGGACAGTCCACTATGGCTACACCTTC.

The V call is TRBV7-6, the J call TRBJ1-1; possibly TRBD1 for D (5 bases). This CDR3 spans 13 amino acids. Germline CDR1 and CDR2: SGHVS and FNYEAQ. V shed 5 bases and J shed 1 base, with 8 bases lying between them. The CDR3 DNA reads as TGTGCCAGCAGCCGCGGACAGAACACTGAAGCTTTCTTT. Protein product: CASSRGQNTEAFF.

This clone occurred once. The rearrangement joins TRBV19 to TRBJ1-2; D is possibly TRBD1 (5 bases). Germline V gene sequence: CDR1 LNHDA, CDR2 SQIVND (reference sequence). Trimming cost V 5 bases and J 5 bases, with 6 bases left between them. This CDR3 contains 11 residues. CDR3 loop: CASSRQYGYTF. The CDR3 DNA sequence: TGTGCCAGTAGTCGACAGTATGGCTACACCTTC.

This rearrangement joins TRBV29-1 to TRBJ1-1, with no clear D. V dropped 1 base and J dropped 11 bases, with 14 bases sitting between them. Germline loops: CDR1 SQVTM, CDR2 ANQGSEA. The CDR3 is 12 amino acids. The CDR3 nucleotides read TGCAGCGTTGAAGGATCCGGAGTTGGGGCTTTCTTT. This translates into CSVEGSGVGAFF.

This clone was seen only once. The chain couples TRBV10-3 to TRBJ1-5; no clear D gene. V lost 11 bases, J lost 0 bases, and 8 bases lay in between. Germline V gives CDR1 ENHRY, CDR2 SYGVKD. The CDR3 loop spans 12 amino acids. CDR3 nucleotide sequence: TGTGCCGCGGGAGATAGCAATCAGCCCCAGCATTTT. This gives the protein CAAGDSNQPQHF.

This chain links TRBV5-4 with TRBJ1-2; possibly TRBD1 for D (5 bases). The CDR3 sequence is 14 residues long. Trimming stripped 1 base from V and 4 bases from J, with 11 bases between. Per the germline V gene, CDR1 is SGHNT and CDR2 is YYREEE (reference sequence). This chain's CDR3 is CASSLPGQGYGYTF. CDR3 DNA: TGTGCCAGCAGCTTGCCCGGTCAGGGCTATGGCTACACCTTC.

V is TRBV4-1 and J is TRBJ2-1; 9 positions match TRBD2. This CDR3 has 15 amino acids. Germline CDR1 is MGHRA and CDR2 is YSYEKL. Trimming removed 3 bases from V and 2 bases from J; junction bases left unmatched: 2. Here the CDR3 reads CASSQVAGAYNEQFF. The CDR3 DNA is TGCGCCAGCAGCCAGGTAGCGGGGGCCTACAATGAGCAGTTCTTC.

There are many counts of this clone. The chain carries TRBV28 and TRBJ2-2, with 9 bases identical to TRBD1. Trimming removed 4 bases from V and 5 bases from J; junction bases left unmatched: 8. The CDR3 spans 16 residues. Germline V gene lookup returns CDR1 MDHEN and CDR2 SYDVKM. The CDR3 loop reads CASSWRPGQGTGELFF. DNA of the CDR3: TGTGCCAGCAGTTGGAGGCCGGGACAGGGTACCGGGGAGCTGTTTTTT.

The chain links TRBV10-2 to TRBJ1-2; D ambiguous. Germline assignment: CDR1 WSHSY and CDR2 SAAADI. Deletions cut 0 bases from V and 4 bases from J, with 6 bases between. This CDR3 has 13 residues. In DNA, the CDR3 is TGCGCCAGCAGTGAGTCAGCAACCTATGGCTACACCTTC. This gives the protein CASSESATYGYTF.

The chain joins TRBV27 to TRBJ1-2, with a tentative D call TRBD1 (5 bases). The CDR3 sequence is 15 residues long. V was pared by 2 bases and J by 2 bases, with 12 bases between. Germline CDR1 reads MNHEY; CDR2 reads SMNVEV (reference sequence). CDR3 bases: TGTGCCAGCAGTTTAGGTCAGGGCCTCAACTATGGCTACACCTTC. It yields the protein CASSLGQGLNYGYTF.

The rearrangement joins TRBV7-6 to TRBJ2-1; the D gene is possibly TRBD1 (6 bases). CDR3 length: 14 residues. From germline, CDR1 is SGHVS and CDR2 FNYEAQ. Trimming left V 2 bases short and J 14 bases short, with 19 bases between. The CDR3 DNA is TGTGCCAGCAGCTTATATCAGGGGCAAGCTTTGGAGTTCTTC. It yields the protein CASSLYQGQALEFF.

In its sample, this clone was seen a few times. The V and J genes are TRBV30 and TRBJ1-1, with 9 bases fitting TRBD1. Germline values: CDR1 GTSNPN, CDR2 SVGIG (reference sequence). The CDR3 covers 17 residues. Trimming cost V 2 bases and J 5 bases; bases outside gene matches: 15. DNA for the CDR3: TGTGCCTGGAGTATAGGGTGGGGGACAGGGCAGGGTACTGAAGCTTTCTTT. As protein: CAWSIGWGTGQGTEAFF.

In nucleotides, the CDR3 is TGTGCCAGCAGCCTCTATTTGGATACGCAGTATTTT. It translates to CASSLYLDTQYF. The chain couples TRBV6-2 or TRBV6-3 to TRBJ2-3; D is uncertain. The V and J ends lost 6 bases and 6 bases respectively, with 10 bases between them. The CDR3 is made up of 12 amino acids. The V gene's germline CDR1 is MNHEY and CDR2 SVGEGT.

The chain carries TRBV4-2 and TRBJ2-3; possible D gene TRBD2, 8 bases. From germline, CDR1 is LGHNA and CDR2 YNFKEQ. Deletions cut 3 bases from V and 4 bases from J, with 20 bases between. The CDR3 is 17 amino acids. CDR3 region: CASSQQGGSGVSDTQYF. The DNA for the CDR3 is TGTGCCAGCAGCCAGCAGGGGGGTAGCGGGGTGTCAGATACGCAGTATTTT.

This rearrangement joins TRBV10-3 to TRBJ1-2, with 7 bases identical to TRBD1. The CDR3 has 14 residues. CDR1 and CDR2 from the germline V gene are ENHRY and SYGVKD. V was clipped by 7 bases and J by 7 bases; unmatched bases: 12. CDR3 protein: CAIKQVAGGSGYTF. The CDR3 nucleotides are TGTGCCATCAAACAAGTGGCAGGGGGTAGTGGCTACACCTTC.

V and J are TRBV27 and TRBJ2-6; tentative D call: TRBD2 (5 bases). The CDR3 is 15 residues long. With 3 bases removed from V and 0 bases from J, the gap between germline ends came to 6 bases. CDR1 is MNHEY and CDR2 is SMNVEV in the germline V gene (reference sequence). The CDR3 is CASSFRDSGANVLTF. In DNA form, the CDR3 reads TGTGCCAGCAGTTTCCGGGACTCTGGGGCCAACGTCCTGACTTTC.

The gene calls are TRBV12-5 and TRBJ2-2; 10 nucleotides align to TRBD1. The CDR3 has 16 amino acids. The junction had 7 bases not matched to a gene; V was cut back by 7 bases and J by 2 bases. Germline V lookup: CDR1 LGHNT, CDR2 FRNRAP. The CDR3 sequence is CASASGTGANTGELFF. The CDR3, as DNA: TGTGCTAGTGCAAGTGGGACAGGGGCAAACACCGGGGAGCTGTTTTTT.

The rearrangement links TRBV25-1 to TRBJ1-2, with D perhaps TRBD1 (5 bases). CDR1 is MGHDK, CDR2 SYGVNS, per germline. The CDR3 totals 14 residues. V lost 2 bases, J lost 5 bases, and 12 bases lay in between. This CDR3 is CASSEAAGRYGYTF. The CDR3 bases are TGTGCCAGCAGTGAAGCGGCAGGGAGGTATGGCTACACCTTC.

The chain carries TRBV7-9 and TRBJ1-6; TRBD1 is a possible D gene (5 bases). Germline CDR1 and CDR2: SEHNR and FQNEAQ (reference sequence). With 2 bases removed from V and 5 bases from J, the gap between germline ends came to 13 bases. The CDR3 sequence is 16 residues long. CDR3 sequence (DNA): TGTGCCAGCAGCTTATACCGACAGACGAATAATTCACCCCTCCACTTT. Residues: CASSLYRQTNNSPLHF.

The CDR3 DNA is TGTGCCAGCAGCGTAGCCGGCGGATTATCCTACGAGCAGTACTTC. As protein: CASSVAGGLSYEQYF. This rearrangement joins TRBV9 to TRBJ2-7; no firm D call. The CDR3 covers 15 residues. V shed 0 bases and J shed 1 base, with 11 bases lying between them. Germline V CDR1 and CDR2: SGDLS, YYNGEE.

This chain connects TRBV6-5 to TRBJ1-2; no firm D call. Trimming stripped 2 bases from V and 0 bases from J, with 13 bases between. Germline V CDR1 and CDR2: MNHEY, SVGAGI. This CDR3 is 16 amino acids long. The CDR3 reads CASSYLLPQTNYGYTF. Here the CDR3 DNA reads TGTGCCAGCAGTTACCTCCTTCCCCAGACTAACTATGGCTACACCTTC.